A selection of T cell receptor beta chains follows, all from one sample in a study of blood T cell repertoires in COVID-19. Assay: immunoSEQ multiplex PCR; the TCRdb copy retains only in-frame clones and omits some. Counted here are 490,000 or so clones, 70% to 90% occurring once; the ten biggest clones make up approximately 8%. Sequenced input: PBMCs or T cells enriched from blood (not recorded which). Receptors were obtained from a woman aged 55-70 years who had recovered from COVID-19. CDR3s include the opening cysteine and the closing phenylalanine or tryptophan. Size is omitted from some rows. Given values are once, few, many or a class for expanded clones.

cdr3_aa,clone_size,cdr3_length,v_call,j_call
CASSPDSIQPQHF,.,13,TRBV11-2,TRBJ1-5
CASSQALAGGFSYQETQYF,.,19,TRBV3-1/TRBV3-2,TRBJ2-5
CASSQGQGTLYGYTF,once,15,TRBV19,TRBJ1-2
CASSRTSSTGELFF,.,14,TRBV4-1,TRBJ2-2
CASSPPQGGNYGYTF,.,15,TRBV9,TRBJ1-2
CASSLRQGNTEAFF,once,14,TRBV27,TRBJ1-1
CASSVGAAEKLFF,.,13,TRBV9,TRBJ1-4
CASTLEWGDSASGTGELFF,.,19,TRBV2,TRBJ2-2
CASRATGTGGGLDQPQHF,few,18,TRBV2,TRBJ1-5
CASSARVTGQDGSQQYF,.,17,TRBV5-5,TRBJ2-7
CASSLGTGDAPQHF,.,14,TRBV28,TRBJ1-5
CAWRDWIKGALGSPLHF,.,17,TRBV30,TRBJ1-6
CASSLGLSPAGSPLHF,.,16,TRBV13,TRBJ1-6
CASSLVGQGIWSEAFF,once,16,TRBV7-9,TRBJ1-1
CATSDPDSGADTQYF,few,15,TRBV24-1,TRBJ2-3
CASSYSPGRADSNNEQFF,once,18,TRBV5-1,TRBJ2-1
CASSWATGGQGDWTGELFF,.,19,TRBV10-1,TRBJ2-2
CASSRTGEGSELFF,.,14,TRBV10-1,TRBJ2-2
CASSSILAKNIQYF,once,14,TRBV5-8,TRBJ2-4